These T cell receptor beta chains were read from a single sample in a study of T cells after yellow fever vaccination. MiXCR, run by TCRdb on the 5' RACE reads, gives a single entry per CDR3 protein. This sample has 310,000 or so distinct CDR3 sequences, with around 3.6% found just once. This specimen was PBMCs, taken on the day of the yellow fever booster vaccination. The receptors originated from a man younger than 35 who received the YFV17D yellow fever vaccine. The CDR3 runs from the conserved cysteine through the conserved F or W. Each record gives: J gene, D gene, CDR3 length, clone size, V gene, CDR3 DNA, CDR3 protein. D genes are given only for firm matches. A clone size is listed for some rows: how often the clone was seen (once, few, many), or a class if it is expanded.

J gene: TRBJ2-7
D gene: TRBD2
CDR3 length: 17
clone size: -
V gene: TRBV12-3/TRBV12-4
CDR3 DNA: TGTGCCAGCAGCCCTTCTAGACTAGCGACGGGCTCCTACGAGCAGTACTTC
CDR3 protein: CASSPSRLATGSYEQYF

J gene: TRBJ1-6
D gene: -
CDR3 length: 13
clone size: many
V gene: TRBV20-1
CDR3 DNA: TGCAGTGCTAGAACTGTGTATAATTCACCCCTCCACTTT
CDR3 protein: CSARTVYNSPLHF

J gene: TRBJ1-5
D gene: -
CDR3 length: 18
clone size: -
V gene: TRBV6-2/TRBV6-3
CDR3 DNA: TGTGCCAGCAGGGTCGAGTACGCCAGCTATAATAGCAATCAGCCCCAGCATTTT
CDR3 protein: CASRVEYASYNSNQPQHF

J gene: TRBJ2-2
D gene: TRBD2
CDR3 length: 16
clone size: many
V gene: TRBV5-4
CDR3 DNA: TGTGCCAGCAGGCCGGGACTAGCGGGGAACACCGGGGAGCTGTTTTTT
CDR3 protein: CASRPGLAGNTGELFF

J gene: TRBJ2-7
D gene: TRBD2
CDR3 length: 15
clone size: many
V gene: TRBV5-1
CDR3 DNA: TGCGCCAGCAGCTTGGATGGGACTAGTGGCGACGAGCAGTACTTC
CDR3 protein: CASSLDGTSGDEQYF

J gene: TRBJ2-5
D gene: TRBD2
CDR3 length: 16
clone size: few
V gene: TRBV4-1
CDR3 DNA: TGCGCCAGCAGCCAAGACAACGGGGGGGCCTCAGAGACCCAGTACTTC
CDR3 protein: CASSQDNGGASETQYF

J gene: TRBJ2-5
D gene: -
CDR3 length: 15
clone size: many
V gene: TRBV29-1
CDR3 DNA: TGCAGCGTTGAACTAGCGAGAAACGAACAAGAGACCCAGTACTTC
CDR3 protein: CSVELARNEQETQYF

J gene: TRBJ1-2
D gene: -
CDR3 length: 14
clone size: -
V gene: TRBV6-5
CDR3 DNA: TGTGCCAGCAGTCGTTCGACAGCCAACTATGGCTACACCTTC
CDR3 protein: CASSRSTANYGYTF

J gene: TRBJ2-5
D gene: -
CDR3 length: 14
clone size: few
V gene: TRBV7-2
CDR3 DNA: TGTGCCAGCAGCTTAGTATACTACTCAGAGACCCAGTACTTC
CDR3 protein: CASSLVYYSETQYF

J gene: TRBJ2-3
D gene: TRBD2
CDR3 length: 18
clone size: few
V gene: TRBV7-6
CDR3 DNA: TGTGCCAGCAGCCGACCCCGGAGCGGGGCTAGAGTCGAAGATACGCAGTATTTT
CDR3 protein: CASSRPRSGARVEDTQYF

J gene: TRBJ2-3
D gene: TRBD2
CDR3 length: 16
clone size: many
V gene: TRBV7-2
CDR3 DNA: TGTGCCAGCAGCTTACAGAGCGGGGGAGTCACAGATACGCAGTATTTT
CDR3 protein: CASSLQSGGVTDTQYF

J gene: TRBJ2-3
D gene: TRBD2
CDR3 length: 18
clone size: -
V gene: TRBV7-2
CDR3 DNA: TGTGCCAGCAGCCCTGGGACTAGCGGGGGATCTAGCACAGATACGCAGTATTTT
CDR3 protein: CASSPGTSGGSSTDTQYF

J gene: TRBJ2-3
D gene: -
CDR3 length: 13
clone size: many
V gene: TRBV7-9
CDR3 DNA: TGTGCCAGCAGCTTAGAAGGGGCTGATACGCAGTATTTT
CDR3 protein: CASSLEGADTQYF

J gene: TRBJ2-1
D gene: -
CDR3 length: 10
clone size: many
V gene: TRBV20-1
CDR3 DNA: TGCAGTGCTGAGAACAATGAGCAGTTCTTC
CDR3 protein: CSAENNEQFF

J gene: TRBJ2-2
D gene: TRBD1
CDR3 length: 13
clone size: -
V gene: TRBV7-6
CDR3 DNA: TGTGCCAGCCGGGACAGGGGGCTGGGGGAGCTGTTTTTT
CDR3 protein: CASRDRGLGELFF

J gene: TRBJ1-2
D gene: -
CDR3 length: 13
clone size: -
V gene: TRBV20-1
CDR3 DNA: TGCAGTGCCCCCCGTTATGCTAACTATGGCTACACCTTC
CDR3 protein: CSAPRYANYGYTF

J gene: TRBJ2-3
D gene: -
CDR3 length: 16
clone size: many
V gene: TRBV4-3
CDR3 DNA: TGCGCCAGCAGCCAAGAGGGGGTCGGGTTTACAGATACGCAGTATTTT
CDR3 protein: CASSQEGVGFTDTQYF

J gene: TRBJ2-5
D gene: TRBD2
CDR3 length: 14
clone size: many
V gene: TRBV7-2
CDR3 DNA: TGTGCCAGCAGACTCTTTAGCGGGCAAGAGACCCAGTACTTC
CDR3 protein: CASRLFSGQETQYF

J gene: TRBJ1-1
D gene: -
CDR3 length: 17
clone size: many
V gene: TRBV12-3/TRBV12-4
CDR3 DNA: TGTGCCAGCAGTCTAGCCGGGACATACTTCATGAACACTGAAGCTTTCTTT
CDR3 protein: CASSLAGTYFMNTEAFF

J gene: TRBJ2-7
D gene: -
CDR3 length: 14
clone size: many
V gene: TRBV29-1
CDR3 DNA: TGCAGCGTTGAGGGGCAGGGGGGCTCCTACGAGCAGTACTTC
CDR3 protein: CSVEGQGGSYEQYF

J gene: TRBJ2-3
D gene: -
CDR3 length: 15
clone size: many
V gene: TRBV7-2
CDR3 DNA: TGTGCCAGCAGCCCCCCGCGGGCTTACACAGATACGCAGTATTTT
CDR3 protein: CASSPPRAYTDTQYF

J gene: TRBJ2-3
D gene: -
CDR3 length: 12
clone size: many
V gene: TRBV7-2
CDR3 DNA: TGTGCCAGCAGCTTAGCCTCAGATACGCAGTATTTT
CDR3 protein: CASSLASDTQYF

J gene: TRBJ2-5
D gene: -
CDR3 length: 12
clone size: many
V gene: TRBV6-2/TRBV6-3
CDR3 DNA: TGTGCCAGCAACCGGGCGGGGGAGACCCAGTACTTC
CDR3 protein: CASNRAGETQYF

J gene: TRBJ2-3
D gene: -
CDR3 length: 20
clone size: many
V gene: TRBV7-6
CDR3 DNA: TGTGCCAGCAGCTTTAGCATGAGGGGGAAATGGGGCCTTTCCACAGATACGCAGTATTTT
CDR3 protein: CASSFSMRGKWGLSTDTQYF

J gene: TRBJ1-4
D gene: -
CDR3 length: 17
clone size: many
V gene: TRBV10-3
CDR3 DNA: TGTGCCATCAGTGAGTCGACGCGGCACCCGTGGATTGAAAAACTGTTTTTT
CDR3 protein: CAISESTRHPWIEKLFF

J gene: TRBJ2-3
D gene: -
CDR3 length: 14
clone size: -
V gene: TRBV5-1
CDR3 DNA: TGCGCCAGCAGCTTGGACACGGCCCGGGATACGCAGTATTTT
CDR3 protein: CASSLDTARDTQYF

J gene: TRBJ2-1
D gene: TRBD2
CDR3 length: 18
clone size: few
V gene: TRBV6-5
CDR3 DNA: TGTGCCAGCAGCCTGACTAGCGGGGGACCCAGCATCGGCGAGTGGCAGTTCTTC
CDR3 protein: CASSLTSGGPSIGEWQFF

J gene: TRBJ2-1
D gene: -
CDR3 length: 16
clone size: many
V gene: TRBV5-1
CDR3 DNA: TGCGCCAGCAGAGAGCCACTAGTTTCGTCGTCGGATGAGCAGTTCTTC
CDR3 protein: CASREPLVSSSDEQFF

J gene: TRBJ2-1
D gene: -
CDR3 length: 14
clone size: -
V gene: TRBV10-1
CDR3 DNA: TGCGCCAGCAGTAAGACAGGAGCCGACTGGGAGCAGTTCTTC
CDR3 protein: CASSKTGADWEQFF

J gene: TRBJ2-7
D gene: -
CDR3 length: 14
clone size: many
V gene: TRBV13
CDR3 DNA: TGTGCCAGCAGCCTAGGGACGTCAGCCTACGAGCAGTACTTC
CDR3 protein: CASSLGTSAYEQYF

J gene: TRBJ2-5
D gene: TRBD1
CDR3 length: 15
clone size: -
V gene: TRBV7-9
CDR3 DNA: TGTGCCAGCAGCTTAGGCCCCGGGACAGCAGAGACCCAGTACTTC
CDR3 protein: CASSLGPGTAETQYF